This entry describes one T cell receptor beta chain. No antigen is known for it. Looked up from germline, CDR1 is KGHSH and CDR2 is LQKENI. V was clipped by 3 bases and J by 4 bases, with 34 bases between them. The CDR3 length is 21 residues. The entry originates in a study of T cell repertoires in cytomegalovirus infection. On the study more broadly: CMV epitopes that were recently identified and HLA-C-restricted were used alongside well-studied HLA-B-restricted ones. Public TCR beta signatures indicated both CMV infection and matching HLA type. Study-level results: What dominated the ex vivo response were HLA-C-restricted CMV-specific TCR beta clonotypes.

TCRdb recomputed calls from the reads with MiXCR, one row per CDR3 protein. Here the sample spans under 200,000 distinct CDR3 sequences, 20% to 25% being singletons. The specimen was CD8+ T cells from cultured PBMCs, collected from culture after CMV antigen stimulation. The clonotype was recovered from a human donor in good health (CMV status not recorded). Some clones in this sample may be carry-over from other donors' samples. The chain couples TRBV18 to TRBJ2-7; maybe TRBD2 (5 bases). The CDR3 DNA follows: TGTGCCAGCTCACCTTGGTACAGCGGCTCTGATCACCTCTATCCTACTTACGAGCAGTACTTC. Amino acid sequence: CASSPWYSGSDHLYPTYEQYF.